This T cell receptor (beta chain) was sequenced during a study of T cells after yellow fever vaccination. Regarding the study as a whole: FACS-sorted repertoires might harbor abundant contaminating clonotypes from the bulk population.

To note about this clonotype: The antigen remains unidentified.

A single record per CDR3 protein comes from TCRdb applying MiXCR to the 5' RACE reads. The table has around 350,000 distinct CDR3 sequences, 9.5% to 13% seen once. The CDR3 consists of 16 residues. Per germline, CDR1 LNHDA and CDR2 SQIVND (reference sequence). The V gene end was trimmed by 3 bases and the J gene end by 4 bases; junction bases not matched to a gene: 7. Here the sequenced sample was PBMCs, taken on the day of the first yellow fever vaccination. The sequence came from a young man who received the YFV17D yellow fever vaccine. This rearrangement joins TRBV19 to TRBJ2-1, with 9 nucleotides matching TRBD2. The CDR3: CASSIASSGAYNEQFF. The CDR3 DNA follows: TGTGCCAGTAGTATCGCCTCTAGCGGGGCTTACAATGAGCAGTTCTTC.